These T cell receptor beta chains were read from a single sample in a study of somatic mutations in cytotoxic T cells in rheumatoid arthritis. The table came from immunoSEQ multiplex PCR; TCRdb's copy has only in-frame clones and leaves some out. Of roughly 13,000 clones listed, 60% to 85% are singletons. The specimen was CD8+ T cells sorted from blood. The origin of the receptors is an adult with rheumatoid arthritis. Each CDR3 is given with its conserved first and last residue. Each record gives: J gene, clone size, D gene, V gene, CDR3 protein, CDR3 DNA. The D gene is left open where the match is weak. Not all rows give a size; the values are once, few, many and, for expanded clones, a class.

>TRBJ2-7|once|.|TRBV28
CASSSAPRVYEQYF
TGTGCCAGCAGTTCTGCCCCGCGGGTTTACGAGCAGTACTTC
>TRBJ1-2|.|TRBD1|TRBV27
CASSLGQASNYGYTF
TGTGCCAGCAGTCTGGGACAGGCTTCTAACTATGGCTACACCTTC
>TRBJ1-2|.|.|TRBV19
CASSYGRGGYTF
TGTGCCAGTAGTTACGGGAGAGGTGGCTACACCTTC
>TRBJ1-5|.|TRBD1|TRBV28
CASSLGQGLIQPQHF
TGTGCCAGCAGCCTGGGACAGGGTTTAATTCAGCCCCAGCATTTT
>TRBJ2-7|once|.|TRBV27
CASSYSGPSYEQYF
TGTGCCAGCAGTTATAGCGGACCCTCCTACGAGCAGTACTTC
>TRBJ1-1|.|.|TRBV30
CAWSEVSNTEAFF
TGTGCCTGGAGTGAGGTATCGAACACTGAAGCTTTCTTT
>TRBJ2-7|few|TRBD2|TRBV2
CASGRGSGEQYF
TGTGCCAGCGGGAGGGGATCGGGTGAGCAGTACTTC
>TRBJ2-3|.|TRBD2|TRBV28
CASSPPPGLAGGGDTQYF
TGTGCCAGCAGTCCGCCTCCGGGACTAGCAGGAGGCGGAGATACGCAGTATTTT
>TRBJ1-1|.|.|TRBV9
CASSIRPNWNTEAFF
TGTGCCAGCAGCATCCGTCCAAACTGGAACACTGAAGCTTTCTTT
>TRBJ2-5|.|TRBD2|TRBV9
CASSAGLAGGYQETQYF
TGTGCCAGCAGCGCGGGACTAGCGGGGGGGTACCAAGAGACCCAGTACTTC
>TRBJ2-7|.|.|TRBV7-7
CASSLYSGYEQYF
TGTGCCAGCAGCCTGTACTCAGGCTACGAGCAGTACTTC
>TRBJ2-7|.|.|TRBV9
CASSPSGTPYEQYF
TGTGCCAGCAGCCCATCCGGGACCCCCTACGAGCAGTACTTC
>TRBJ1-6|hyperexpanded|.|TRBV15
CATSREIRQPNNSPLHF
TGTGCCACCAGCAGAGAGATACGTCAACCGAATAATTCACCCCTCCACTTT
>TRBJ2-2|few|.|TRBV10-3
CAITSTSFGELFF
TGTGCCATCACCTCAACCTCGTTCGGGGAGCTGTTTTTT
>TRBJ2-1|.|.|TRBV4-1
CASSQSSRGNEQFF
TGCGCCAGCAGCCAATCTAGTAGGGGGAATGAGCAGTTCTTC
>TRBJ2-7|.|.|TRBV6-6
CASSKYVLSSYEQYF
TGTGCCAGCAGTAAATATGTCCTTAGCTCCTACGAGCAGTACTTC
>TRBJ1-6|.|.|TRBV27
CASSLGRGHSPLHF
TGTGCCAGCAGTTTAGGCAGGGGCCATTCACCCCTCCACTTT
>TRBJ2-2|.|TRBD2|TRBV10-3
CAIRGETSGRAGELFF
TGTGCCATCAGGGGGGAGACTAGCGGGAGAGCCGGGGAGCTGTTTTTT
>TRBJ1-2|.|.|TRBV15
CATSRDRRVGYTF
TGTGCCACCAGCAGAGACAGGAGGGTCGGCTACACCTTC
>TRBJ2-5|.|.|TRBV2
CASSETEKETQYF
TGTGCCAGCAGTGAAACCGAGAAAGAGACCCAGTACTTC
>TRBJ2-1|.|.|TRBV15
CATSRSRTTRNEQFF
TGTGCCACCAGCCGCTCCCGGACTACCAGGAATGAGCAGTTCTTC
>TRBJ2-1|.|.|TRBV9
CASSVSGISYNEQFF
TGTGCCAGCAGCGTCTCGGGGATATCCTACAATGAGCAGTTCTTC
>TRBJ2-7|few|.|TRBV6-5
CASGPAGLYEQYF
TGTGCCAGTGGTCCGGCGGGGTTATACGAGCAGTACTTC
>TRBJ1-1|.|.|TRBV5-6
CASSLGLQGAEAFF
TGTGCCAGCAGCTTGGGTCTCCAGGGCGCTGAAGCTTTCTTT
>TRBJ1-2|.|.|TRBV7-6
CASSLGGREGYTF
TGTGCCAGCAGCTTAGGGGGAAGAGAAGGCTACACCTTC
>TRBJ2-7|.|TRBD2|TRBV28
CAIGPVAGSYEQYF
TGTGCCATCGGCCCAGTAGCGGGCTCCTACGAGCAGTACTTC
>TRBJ2-5|.|.|TRBV9
CASSEADGGRGRETQYF
TGTGCCAGCAGCGAGGCGGATGGGGGACGGGGAAGAGAGACCCAGTACTTC
>TRBJ1-2|.|.|TRBV4-1
CASSQDPAKSNYGYTF
TGCGCCAGCAGCCAAGATCCGGCCAAGTCTAACTATGGCTACACCTTC
>TRBJ2-7|.|.|TRBV9
CASSYGSGSSYEQYF
TGTGCCAGCTCCTACGGTAGCGGAAGCTCCTACGAGCAGTACTTC
>TRBJ2-2|.|.|TRBV6-5
CASSYGGGTGELFF
TGTGCCAGCAGTTACGGAGGGGGCACCGGGGAGCTGTTTTTT
>TRBJ1-1|once|.|TRBV28
CASSRERGTNTEAFF
TGTGCCAGCAGTCGGGAGAGGGGGACGAACACTGAAGCTTTCTTT
>TRBJ1-1|.|.|TRBV11-2
CASSWARANTEAFF
TGTGCCAGCAGCTGGGCCAGGGCGAACACTGAAGCTTTCTTT
>TRBJ1-3|.|TRBD1|TRBV29-1
CSAGTGFSGNTIYF
TGCAGCGCCGGGACAGGGTTTTCCGGAAACACCATATATTTT
>TRBJ1-1|.|.|TRBV10-3
CAISERRFEAFF
TGTGCCATCAGTGAGCGGAGGTTTGAAGCTTTCTTT
>TRBJ1-1|.|.|TRBV5-6
CASSRSSSEAFF
TGTGCCAGCAGCCGCTCGAGTAGTGAAGCTTTCTTT
>TRBJ2-7|.|TRBD2|TRBV30
CAWAGGTQEQYF
TGTGCCTGGGCGGGGGGCACCCAGGAGCAGTACTTC
>TRBJ1-1|.|.|TRBV30
CAWSVRGRDTEAFF
TGTGCCTGGAGTGTACGTGGGAGGGACACTGAAGCTTTCTTT
>TRBJ1-6|.|TRBD1|TRBV9
CASSVRDSGGSPLHF
TGTGCCAGCAGCGTCCGGGACAGCGGCGGCTCACCCCTCCACTTT
>TRBJ2-2|.|.|TRBV9
CASSIGPANTGELFF
TGTGCCAGCAGCATAGGCCCCGCGAACACCGGGGAGCTGTTTTTT
>TRBJ2-7|.|.|TRBV7-9
CASSLDGSYEQYF
TGTGCCAGCAGCTTAGACGGCTCCTACGAGCAGTACTTC
>TRBJ2-1|.|.|TRBV6-6
CASGGVAGTTGEQFF
TGTGCCAGCGGGGGAGTGGCGGGGACGACTGGGGAGCAGTTCTTC
>TRBJ1-3|.|.|TRBV9
CASSDPGNTIYF
TGTGCCAGCAGCGATCCAGGAAACACCATATATTTT